The rows below give T cell receptor beta chains drawn from one sample of a study of blood T cells in healthy people across ages. MiXCR, run by TCRdb on the 5' RACE reads, gives a single entry per CDR3 protein. The sample carries under 2 million distinct CDR3 sequences, roughly 32% recorded once. Source material: blood. Every receptor here comes from a woman aged 25 to 45 in good health. Both conserved end residues are part of each CDR3. The D gene is left open where the match is weak. A row's size may be missing; if present it is once, few, many or a size class.

cdr3_aa | cdr3_nt | d_call | j_call | cdr3_length | v_call | clone_size
CASSSTGDNQPQHF | TGTGCCAGCAGCTCGACAGGGGACAATCAGCCCCAGCATTTT | TRBD1 | TRBJ1-5 | 14 | TRBV13 | .
CSAPNKGQGSSEQYF | TGCAGTGCTCCCAACAAGGGACAGGGGTCCAGCGAGCAGTACTTC | TRBD1 | TRBJ2-7 | 15 | TRBV20-1 | few
CSVVGVMADSSSSWDTQYF | TGCAGCGTTGTAGGGGTAATGGCGGACAGCAGCTCCAGCTGGGATACGCAGTATTTT | . | TRBJ2-3 | 19 | TRBV29-1 | .
CASSQGIGAKNEQFF | TGTGCCAGCAGCCAAGGTATTGGGGCGAAGAATGAGCAGTTCTTC | . | TRBJ2-1 | 15 | TRBV3-1 | .
CASSQLNQPRHF | TGTGCCAGCAGCCAATTGAATCAGCCCCGGCATTTT | . | TRBJ1-5 | 12 | TRBV3-1 | .
CASQPGTGADEQFF | TGTGCCAGTCAACCCGGGACAGGGGCGGATGAGCAGTTCTTC | TRBD1 | TRBJ2-1 | 14 | TRBV28 | few
CASSHRQGNPSSEQYF | TGCGCCAGCAGCCATCGACAGGGGAACCCTTCCTCCGAGCAGTACTTC | TRBD1 | TRBJ2-7 | 16 | TRBV4-1 | few
CASSLDKSDSFSYNEQFF | TGTGCCAGCAGCTTAGATAAGTCAGATAGTTTCTCCTACAATGAGCAGTTCTTC | . | TRBJ2-1 | 18 | TRBV11-2 | few
CSVAVSGGLGTEAFF | TGCAGCGTTGCCGTTTCAGGGGGCTTAGGCACTGAAGCTTTCTTT | TRBD1 | TRBJ1-1 | 15 | TRBV29-1 | .
CAGRTGLFETQYF | TGTGCCGGGCGGACAGGTCTATTCGAGACCCAGTACTTC | TRBD1 | TRBJ2-5 | 13 | TRBV2 | .
CASSLALAGGPGYEQYF | TGCGCCAGCAGCTTGGCCCTAGCGGGAGGGCCTGGGTACGAGCAGTACTTC | TRBD2 | TRBJ2-7 | 17 | TRBV5-1 | .
CASRNRDSNQPQHF | TGTGCCAGCAGGAACAGGGACAGCAATCAGCCCCAGCATTTT | . | TRBJ1-5 | 14 | TRBV2 | .
CASSRDGGVGGYTF | TGTGCCAGCAGTAGGGACGGGGGTGTCGGTGGCTACACCTTC | . | TRBJ1-2 | 14 | TRBV6-2/TRBV6-3 | few
CASGPGTYYFGANVLTF | TGTGCCAGCGGTCCGGGGACCTATTACTTTGGGGCCAACGTCCTGACTTTC | . | TRBJ2-6 | 17 | TRBV5-8 | .
CASSQLSGSGTQYF | TGTGCCAGCAGCCAATTAAGCGGGAGTGGGACCCAGTACTTC | TRBD2 | TRBJ2-5 | 14 | TRBV12-3/TRBV12-4 | few
CASSPPPGQGGNEQFF | TGTGCCAGCTCACCACCGCCGGGGCAGGGGGGGAATGAGCAGTTCTTC | . | TRBJ2-1 | 16 | TRBV18 | few
CASSQFNWGNEQFF | TGCGCCAGCAGCCAATTTAACTGGGGCAATGAGCAGTTCTTC | . | TRBJ2-1 | 14 | TRBV4-1 | many
CASSLGFVEAYNEQFF | TGCGCCAGCAGCTTGGGTTTCGTTGAAGCCTACAATGAGCAGTTCTTC | . | TRBJ2-1 | 16 | TRBV5-1 | .
CASSQDRVVWGDTQYF | TGTGCCAGCAGCCAAGATCGGGTGGTATGGGGAGATACGCAGTATTTT | . | TRBJ2-3 | 16 | TRBV3-1 | .